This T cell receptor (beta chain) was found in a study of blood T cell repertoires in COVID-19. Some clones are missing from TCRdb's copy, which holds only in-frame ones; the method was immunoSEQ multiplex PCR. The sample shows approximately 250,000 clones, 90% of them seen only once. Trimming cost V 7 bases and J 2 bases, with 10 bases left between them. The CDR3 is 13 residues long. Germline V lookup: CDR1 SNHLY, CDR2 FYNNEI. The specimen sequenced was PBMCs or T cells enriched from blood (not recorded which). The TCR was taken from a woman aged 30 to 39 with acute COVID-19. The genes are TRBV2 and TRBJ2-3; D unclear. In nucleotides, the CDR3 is TGTGCCAGCAATTTCGCTACCACAGATACGCAGTATTTT. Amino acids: CASNFATTDTQYF.